The 2 T cell receptor beta chains below come from one sample, sequenced in a study of T-cell reconstitution after alpha-beta-depleted transplantation in children. The authors prepared the TCRbeta library with unique molecular identifiers. In TCRdb, the PCR reads were re-called with MiXCR into one record per CDR3 protein. The sample yields hundreds of thousands of distinct CDR3 sequences, roughly 13% seen once. Sequencing was performed on PBMCs, taken before TCRalphabeta/CD19-depleted stem cell transplant. The receptor source for this set is a girl aged 2-10 years with congenital amegakaryocytic thrombocytopenia, due to receive a stem cell transplant.

The gene calls are TRBV29-1 and TRBJ2-1; D possibly corresponds to TRBD2 (6 bases). CDR3 length: 14 amino acids. Germline loops: CDR1 SQVTM, CDR2 ANQGSEA. Trimming took off 7 bases at V and 8 bases at J, with 21 bases between the two ends. CDR3 protein: CSALKTRVGYEQFF. As DNA, the CDR3 is TGCAGCGCCCTAAAGACTAGAGTCGGGTATGAGCAGTTCTTC.

CDR3 region: CASGAGTGGYEQYF. In DNA form, the CDR3 reads TGTGCTAGTGGTGCCGGGACAGGGGGCTACGAGCAGTACTTC. The V gene is TRBV12-5, the J gene TRBJ2-7, with TRBD1 identical over 11 bases. In germline, CDR1 is LGHNT, CDR2 FRNRAP. CDR3 length: 14 amino acids. V dropped 5 bases and J dropped 3; count of bases not matched to a gene: 3.